The 19 T cell receptor beta chains listed next were all sequenced from one sample in a study of blood T cell repertoires in COVID-19. Here immunoSEQ multiplex PCR was the method, and the copy in TCRdb shows in-frame clones only, minus some. The sample holds 300,000 to 350,000 clones, approximately 91% seen once. Sequencing was performed on PBMCs or T cells enriched from blood (not recorded which). The receptors originated from a woman aged 25 to 39 who had been exposed to COVID-19.

This sequence joins TRBV11-2 and TRBJ2-7; 10 nucleotides align to TRBD2. Per the germline V gene, CDR1 is SGHAT and CDR2 is FQNNGV. With 5 bases clipped from V and 3 bases from J, the junction kept 10 bases outside the gene matches. This CDR3 region has 16 residues. The CDR3, as DNA: TGTGCCAGCAGCCCTAGCCTAGCGGGAGTTGGCTACGAGCAGTACTTC. Amino acids: CASSPSLAGVGYEQYF. Together with reference TRBV11-2 and TRBJ2-7, the CDR3 gives the full variable domain: EAGVAQSPRYKIIEKRQSVAFWCNPISGHATLYWYQQILGQGPKLLIQFQNNGVVDDSQLPKDRFSAERLKGVDSTLKIQPAKLEDSAVYLCASSPSLAGVGYEQYFGPGTRLTVT.

The chain couples TRBV27 to TRBJ2-5, with TRBD2 matching over 14 bases. Germline assignment: CDR1 MNHEY and CDR2 SMNVEV (reference sequence). V trimming: 3 bases; J trimming: 4 bases; junction bases outside the gene matches: 7. The CDR3 totals 17 residues. The CDR3 coding sequence is TGTGCCAGCAGTTTTGTGACTAGCGGGAGGGGGGTAGAGACCCAGTACTTC. Its protein product is CASSFVTSGRGVETQYF.

The chain employs TRBV5-1 and TRBJ2-4, with TRBD1 matching 7 bases. V dropped 7 bases and J dropped 6; count of bases not matched to a gene: 7. The CDR3 loop spans 13 amino acids. CDR1 is SGHRS, CDR2 YFSETQ, per germline. The CDR3 is CASAETGVNIQYF. For the CDR3, the DNA is TGCGCCAGCGCAGAAACAGGGGTAAACATTCAGTACTTC.

The rearrangement joins TRBV18 to TRBJ2-3; 11 bases are shared with TRBD2. Germline V gene sequence: CDR1 KGHSH, CDR2 LQKENI. The CDR3 covers 17 residues. The V segment lost 3 bases and the J segment 2 bases; nucleotides outside the gene matches: 7. The CDR3 reads CASSPVGLADHTDTQYF. In nucleotides, the CDR3 is TGTGCCAGCTCACCGGTGGGACTAGCGGACCACACAGATACGCAGTATTTT. Combining the CDR3 with reference TRBV18 and TRBJ2-3 gives the whole variable domain NAGVMQNPRHLVRRRGQEARLRCSPMKGHSHVYWYRQLPEEGLKFMVYLQKENIIDESGMPKERFSAEFPKEGPSILRIQQVVRGDSAAYFCASSPVGLADHTDTQYFGPGTRLTVL.

V is TRBV28 and J is TRBJ1-5, with 7 bases matching TRBD1. The V gene end was trimmed by 5 bases and the J gene end by 4 bases; junction bases not matched to a gene: 8. This CDR3 comprises 15 residues. Germline V CDR1 and CDR2: MDHEN, SYDVKM. CDR3 sequence: CASSLYSGGNQPQHF. The CDR3 region has the DNA TGTGCCAGCAGTCTCTATTCAGGGGGGAATCAGCCCCAGCATTTT.

This sequence joins TRBV19 and TRBJ1-4; perhaps TRBD1 as D (6 bases). Germline V gene lookup returns CDR1 LNHDA and CDR2 SQIVND (reference sequence). Trimming cost V 4 bases and J 3 bases, with 9 bases left between them. The CDR3 consists of 14 residues. The CDR3 DNA sequence: TGTGCCAGTAGTAACGGGGGGCCTAATGAAAAACTGTTTTTT. As protein: CASSNGGPNEKLFF.

The DNA for the CDR3 is TGTGCCAGTAGTACGCAGGACAGGTTATTTCAAGAGACCCAGTACTTC. Translating gives CASSTQDRLFQETQYF. V usage is TRBV19 and J usage is TRBJ2-5; 7 bases map to TRBD1. With 4 bases clipped from V and 2 bases from J, the junction kept 10 bases outside the gene matches. Germline-derived CDR1 and CDR2 are LNHDA and SQIVND (reference sequence). The CDR3 is made up of 16 amino acids.

The chain has TRBV9 and TRBJ1-4; TRBD1 aligns across 12 bases. The CDR3 totals 18 residues. J was trimmed by 6 bases and V by 2 bases; bases with no gene match: 11. CDR1 is SGDLS and CDR2 is YYNGEE in the germline V gene. CDR3 coding DNA: TGTGCCAGCAGCGTCGCCGGGACAGGGGGCGCCCCGGATGAAAAACTGTTTTTT. It yields the protein CASSVAGTGGAPDEKLFF.

V usage is TRBV11-2 and J usage is TRBJ2-7, with D possibly being TRBD1 (6 bases). This CDR3 contains 13 residues. Germline V CDR1 and CDR2: SGHAT, FQNNGV. V gave up 3 bases and J gave up 3 bases, with 9 bases separating them. CDR3 in DNA: TGTGCCAGCAGCTTCGGACAGCTCTACGAGCAGTACTTC. It encodes CASSFGQLYEQYF.

This chain joins TRBV10-2 and TRBJ2-2; D unclear. The V gene lost 3 bases and the J gene lost 0 bases, with 14 bases spanning the gap. The V gene's germline CDR1 is WSHSY and CDR2 SAAADI. This CDR3 has 17 amino acids. CDR3: CASSDNRWAANTGELFF. The CDR3 DNA follows: TGCGCCAGCAGTGATAACCGGTGGGCCGCGAACACCGGGGAGCTGTTTTTT.

The chain uses TRBV27 and TRBJ1-5; D gene ambiguous. Trimming removed 3 bases from V and 2 bases from J, with 5 bases in between. The CDR3 contains 13 residues. CDR1 and CDR2 (germline): MNHEY, SMNVEV (reference sequence). The CDR3 region is CASSFGGNQPQHF. DNA of the CDR3: TGTGCCAGCAGTTTCGGTGGCAATCAGCCCCAGCATTTT.

The genes are TRBV19 and TRBJ1-1; 7 bases are a match to TRBD1. The CDR3 covers 13 residues. Germline V gene sequence: CDR1 LNHDA, CDR2 SQIVND (reference sequence). J gave up 0 bases and V 9 bases, and 4 bases lay outside the gene matches. The CDR3 region has the DNA TGTGCCAGCAGGGGGGCCATGAACACTGAAGCTTTCTTT. It codes for CASRGAMNTEAFF.

In DNA, the CDR3 is TGTGCCAGCAGTGAATCTACGGTCAATTCACCCCTCCACTTT. This sequence encodes CASSESTVNSPLHF. The chain links TRBV25-1 to TRBJ1-6; unclear D gene. From germline, CDR1 is MGHDK and CDR2 SYGVNS. The CDR3 is 14 residues long. V shed 1 base and J shed 7 bases, with 8 bases lying between them.

This chain connects TRBV29-1 to TRBJ2-7; tentatively, D is TRBD2 (6 bases). CDR3 length: 20 amino acids. Germline V CDR1 and CDR2: SQVTM, ANQGSEA. Trimming took off 3 bases at V and 7 bases at J, with 37 bases between the two ends. The CDR3 protein is CSVELARFSLPGLANVEQYF. CDR3 in DNA: TGCAGCGTTGAGTTGGCCCGTTTCTCCCTACCGGGACTGGCCAATGTGGAGCAGTACTTC.

The J gene is TRBJ2-5, the V gene TRBV12-3 or TRBV12-4; D ambiguous. The CDR3 length is 12 residues. Trimming stripped 6 bases from V and 2 bases from J, with 7 bases between. CDR3 region: CASSLFQETQYF. CDR3 DNA: TGTGCCAGCAGCCTCTTTCAAGAGACCCAGTACTTC.

The chain carries TRBV5-5 and TRBJ2-1; D is possibly TRBD1 (6 bases). The CDR3 consists of 14 residues. Germline loops: CDR1 SGHKS, CDR2 YYEKEE (reference sequence). Trimming removed 4 bases at V and 12 bases at J, with 20 bases between. The CDR3: CASSDAGTSKGQFF. DNA for the CDR3: TGTGCCAGCAGCGACGCCGGGACATCGAAGGGGCAGTTCTTC.

This clone was seen once. V gene TRBV12-3 or TRBV12-4 combines with J gene TRBJ2-1; TRBD1 aligns across 8 bases. CDR3 length: 13 amino acids. V shed 5 bases and J 14 bases; nucleotides not matched to a gene: 11. In DNA form, the CDR3 reads TGTGCCAGCAGTAATTACCGACAGGGGTTTGAGTTCTTC. Its protein is CASSNYRQGFEFF.

This clone was counted once. The CDR3 protein is CATSDSGGGVTADTQYF. The DNA of the CDR3 is TGTGCCACCAGTGATTCCGGCGGGGGGGTTACGGCAGATACGCAGTATTTT. The chain links TRBV24-1 to TRBJ2-3; the match to TRBD2 covers 9 bases. The CDR3 is made up of 17 amino acids. V lost 2 bases and J lost 4; bases outside the gene matches: 9. Germline loops: CDR1 KGHDR, CDR2 SFDVKD.

In its sample, this clone was seen once. The rearrangement links TRBV10-3 to TRBJ1-5, with 7 bases lining up with TRBD1. Germline lookup yields CDR1 ENHRY and CDR2 SYGVKD. Trimming took 10 bases from V and 3 from J; bases not matched to a gene: 9. There are 14 residues in the CDR3. CDR3 sequence: CATQRTGDNQPQHF. DNA of the CDR3: TGTGCCACCCAGCGTACAGGGGACAATCAGCCCCAGCATTTT.